One and the same sample provided the 14 T cell receptor beta chains below, sequenced in a study of T cells in Graves' hyperthyroidism and ophthalmopathy. What was amplified from RNA transcripts were TCR beta CDR3 regions. The primer set for the first-round RT-PCR of the TCR CDR3 was HTBI. Each CDR3 protein gets one entry after TCRdb re-called the multiplex PCR reads with MiXCR. The sample includes approximately 400,000 distinct CDR3 sequences, roughly 14% of them seen just once. Sequencing was done on a sample of blood. The receptor source for this set is a man aged 25-40 years with Graves' hyperthyroidism that later progressed to Graves' ophthalmopathy.

This chain links TRBV18 with TRBJ1-2; tentative D call: TRBD1 (6 bases). In germline, CDR1 is KGHSH, CDR2 LQKENI. V gave up 1 base and J gave up 4 bases, with 19 bases separating them. The CDR3 has 17 amino acids. The CDR3 DNA follows: TGTGCCAGCTCACCACAGGACAGACCCTCTTTGGGCTATGGCTACACCTTC. It translates to CASSPQDRPSLGYGYTF.

In nucleotides, the CDR3 is TGTGCCAGCAGCGTAGGGGGGAGTACTGGAAACACCATATATTTT. Translating it yields CASSVGGSTGNTIYF. The rearrangement uses TRBV9 and TRBJ1-3; tentative D call: TRBD1 (5 bases). The CDR3 contains 15 residues. V dropped 0 bases and J dropped 2 bases, with 9 bases sitting between them. Germline CDR1 reads SGDLS; CDR2 reads YYNGEE.

The chain recombines TRBV27 with TRBJ2-7; no reliable D call. Trimming removed 2 bases at V and 5 bases at J, with 13 bases between. Germline V gene data show CDR1 as MNHEY and CDR2 as SMNVEV (reference sequence). This CDR3 is 14 amino acids long. This CDR3 is CASSLGGLGNEQYF. CDR3 nucleotides: TGTGCCAGCAGTTTAGGTGGGCTGGGGAACGAGCAGTACTTC.

This clonotype was recorded a few times. The gene calls are TRBV20-1 and TRBJ1-2, with TRBD1 as a possible D gene (5 bases). The ends were cut back, 0 bases at V and 4 bases at J, with 18 bases in the middle. The CDR3 sequence is 16 residues long. In germline, CDR1 is DFQATT, CDR2 SNEGSKA (reference sequence). The CDR3: CSARDQAKGLIYGYTF. CDR3 in DNA: TGCAGTGCTAGAGATCAGGCTAAGGGGCTGATCTATGGCTACACCTTC.

This clonotype came up a few times. The chain has TRBV20-1 and TRBJ2-1; 7 bases line up with TRBD2. The CDR3 is made up of 17 amino acids. Germline CDR1 DFQATT, CDR2 SNEGSKA (reference sequence). V gave up 0 bases and J gave up 5 bases; unmatched junction bases: 13. This CDR3 reads CSARDPALGGGNNEQFF. As DNA, the CDR3 is TGCAGTGCTAGAGATCCCGCCCTTGGGGGGGGAAACAATGAGCAGTTCTTC.

This clonotype occurred many times. The rearrangement joins TRBV29-1 to TRBJ1-1; D unclear. Trimming removed 1 base at V and 4 bases at J, with 7 bases between. Germline CDR1 and CDR2: SQVTM and ANQGSEA. This CDR3 spans 12 amino acids. The CDR3 nucleotides are TGCAGCGTTGAAGGACGGGGCACTGAAGCTTTCTTT. Protein: CSVEGRGTEAFF.

This clonotype has only a few counts. The rearrangement uses TRBV30 and TRBJ1-6; 8 nucleotides align to TRBD1. The germline V gene has CDR1 GTSNPN and CDR2 SVGIG (reference sequence). The V segment lost 0 bases and the J segment 9 bases; nucleotides outside the gene matches: 7. The CDR3 spans 15 residues. The CDR3 sequence is CAWSVRTGGGSPLHF. CDR3 coding DNA: TGTGCCTGGAGTGTACGCACAGGGGGAGGTTCACCCCTCCACTTT.

This clonotype was seen a handful of times. The chain has TRBV4-1 and TRBJ1-4; no clear D gene. The CDR3 sequence is 13 residues long. V lost 3 bases and J 7 bases, leaving 9 bases between the germline ends. Germline values: CDR1 MGHRA, CDR2 YSYEKL. The CDR3 nucleotides are TGCGCCAGCAGCCAGGTGAGAGGTGAAAAACTGTTTTTT. It yields the protein CASSQVRGEKLFF.

This clonotype was counted many times. The chain recombines TRBV28 with TRBJ1-1; no clear D gene. The CDR3 contains 14 residues. Germline V gene data show CDR1 as MDHEN and CDR2 as SYDVKM. The germline V and J ends were trimmed by 3 bases and 1 base, with 9 bases remaining between them. CDR3 in amino acids: CASSFPDENTEAFF. DNA for the CDR3: TGTGCCAGCAGTTTCCCGGACGAGAACACTGAAGCTTTCTTT. The whole variable domain, remainder taken from reference TRBV28 and TRBJ1-1, is DVKVTQSSRYLVKRTGEKVFLECVQDMDHENMFWYRQDPGLGLRLIYFSYDVKMKEKGDIPEGYSVSREKKERFSLILESASTNQTSMYLCASSFPDENTEAFFGQGTRLTVV.

This clonotype was seen only a few times. This chain links TRBV6-1 with TRBJ2-4; 7 positions match TRBD2. CDR3 length equals 14 residues. Germline loops: CDR1 MNHNS, CDR2 SASEGT. J lost 15 bases, V lost 1 base, and 12 bases had no gene match. The CDR3 coding sequence is TGTGCCAGCAGTGAAGGTGGCAGTCCCGGGGGGTCGTACTTC. This encodes CASSEGGSPGGSYF.

The sample holds many counts of this clonotype. V usage is TRBV28 and J usage is TRBJ2-3; 9 positions match TRBD2. Trimming removed 3 bases from V and 4 bases from J; junction bases left unmatched: 5. Per the germline V gene, CDR1 is MDHEN and CDR2 is SYDVKM. The CDR3 spans 15 residues. CDR3 sequence: CASSLAGGQADTQYF. DNA of the CDR3: TGTGCCAGCAGTTTGGCGGGGGGGCAGGCAGATACGCAGTATTTT.

This clonotype has at least ten counts. The chain is built from TRBV7-9 and TRBJ2-5; D tentatively reads TRBD1 or TRBD2 (6 bases each). From germline, CDR1 is SEHNR and CDR2 FQNEAQ (reference sequence). V lost 5 bases, J lost 5 bases, and 12 bases lay in between. This CDR3 region has 13 residues. The CDR3 DNA is TGTGCCAGCAGCCCTCTAGGGGGGGAGACCCAGTACTTC. Translating gives CASSPLGGETQYF.

This clonotype was recorded at least ten times. The gene calls are TRBV5-1 and TRBJ2-3; 9 nucleotides align to TRBD2. V shed 4 bases and J 2 bases; nucleotides not matched to a gene: 11. Looked up from germline, CDR1 is SGHRS and CDR2 is YFSETQ. The CDR3 contains 17 residues. CDR3 coding DNA: TGCGCCAGCAGCACCTCTTATAGCGGGGGAAACACAGATACGCAGTATTTT. Its translation is CASSTSYSGGNTDTQYF.

This clonotype was seen repeatedly, ten times or more. This chain links TRBV6-6 with TRBJ2-5; 7 bases match TRBD1. Germline V gene data show CDR1 as MNHNY and CDR2 as SVGAGI (reference sequence). Trimming removed 0 bases from V and 5 bases from J; junction bases left unmatched: 6. CDR3 length equals 15 residues. This chain's CDR3 is CASSYSPGTAETQYF. In DNA form, the CDR3 reads TGTGCCAGCAGTTACTCGCCCGGGACAGCGGAGACCCAGTACTTC.